This T cell receptor beta chain was recorded in a study of OX40 agonist ivuxolimab in advanced cancers. On the study more broadly: Ivuxolimab was delivered to patients intravenously every 2 weeks at doses spanning 0.01 to 10 mg/kg.

Regarding the study as a whole: Relative to CD4+, CD8+ T cells held more expanded clones on average.

Comments on this clone: Its antigen is unknown.

The method was immunoSEQ multiplex PCR; TCRdb's version includes in-frame clones alone and lacks a portion of them. The repertoire includes some 39,000 clones, about 81% of them detected once, and approximately 2.4% sits in the top ten. Autoimmune disease history or systemic immunosuppression disqualified patients. Researchers took blood at baseline, on cycle 4 day 1, and on cycle 7 day 1. V lost 0 bases and J lost 3, with 3 bases in between. CDR3 length equals 13 residues. Germline V gene sequence: CDR1 LNHNV, CDR2 YYDKDF (reference sequence). This chain uses TRBV15 with TRBJ1-5; no clear D. The material was CD4+ or CD8+ T cells sorted from blood, obtained in a trial of the OX40 agonist ivuxolimab. The receptor comes from an adult with an advanced solid tumor such as melanoma, head and neck, liver or kidney cancer. Written as DNA, the CDR3 is TGTGCCACCAGCAGAGACCCCAATCAGCCCCAGCATTTT. It encodes CATSRDPNQPQHF.